The present entry profiles one T cell receptor beta chain with its context. The specificity of this receptor is unknown. Nothing much larger sits one base from this clone, and base qualities are not available. The data originate from a study of blood T cell repertoires in COVID-19 (dated by TCRdb to between 2020 and 2021). About the full investigation: The collaborator samples originated in the United States, Italy and Spain and spanned the acute and convalescent phases of COVID-19. The prospective study material was composed of cDNA or gDNA derived from T cells, B-cell-depleted T cells, or PBMCs. Deeply sampled blood TCRbeta repertoires from subjects exposed to, actively infected with, or recovered from COVID-19 were included in the dataset. A freely available public database, intended as a resource for researchers studying the immune response to SARS-CoV-2, is where the repertoires were released. Samples came from the ongoing ImmuneRACE study (first 160 participants) plus 1,254 subjects from 6 global collaborators. A de-identified subject ID, COVID-19 status, age in years and sex were almost always included in the sample metadata. Where HLA class I and class II types were available, the types were taken from metadata supplied by the sample provider, not from assay-based typing.

In the prospective study, participants were 18 to 89 years old, resided in around 25 geographic areas of the United States, and were enrolled through a virtual design. Cohort assignment in the prospective study relied on participant-reported clinical history from a screening survey and a study questionnaire. Recovered participants in ImmuneRACE Cohort 3 were defined as having two consecutive negative NP/OP PCR tests, clearance from a healthcare professional, or resolution of symptoms. Mobile phlebotomists in the prospective study collected whole blood, serum and a nasopharyngeal or oropharyngeal swab from every participant. Participants in the prospective study had the option to provide additional blood draws and questionnaires over an approximately 2-month period. Before DNA extraction, prospective study blood samples were shipped either frozen or at room temperature. TCRbeta CDR3 regions were amplified from genomic DNA using the immunoSEQ Assay, a bias-controlled multiplex PCR. The original methods were these. The number of nucleated cells in each sample was estimated by amplification of reference gene primers within the assay. Sequence reads were collapsed and filtered to measure the absolute abundance of every unique TCRbeta CDR3 rearrangement. For each sample, productive Simpson clonality was calculated as the square root of Simpson's diversity index across productive rearrangements. The table was pulled from immuneACCESS by TCRdb, which kept in-frame rearrangements only. Such tables lose some clones; where checked, under half of the loss comes from unresolved V genes, and the rest has no known cause. V and J calls and clone size are those listed in that table; D and trimming were worked out from the DNA. This sample comprises about 240,000 clones, approximately 90% of them detected only once. 3.5% to 4.5% of the sample is held by the ten biggest clonotypes.

General conclusions and limits of the study: The amount of clinical and demographic metadata varied by source and participant and was provided uncurated.

Per the germline V gene (reference sequence), SEHNR is the CDR1 and FQNEAQ is the CDR2. The CDR3 has 14 amino acids, counting the end cysteine and phenylalanine. The sequence is cut down to CDR3 DNA, 42 bases in frame from base 1. Trimming at the junction amounts to 5 bases on V and 5 bases on J, and the germline ends lie 15 bases apart. The receptor was derived from a woman between 25 and 40 years old who had recovered from COVID-19. The V and J segments used are TRBV7-9 and TRBJ1-2, with an unclear D gene assignment. Sequenced sample: PBMCs or T cells enriched from blood (not recorded which). The DNA sequence reads TGTGCCAGCAGCCCAAACGGGAGAGTTTATGGCTACACCTTC. This codes for CASSPNGRVYGYTF.